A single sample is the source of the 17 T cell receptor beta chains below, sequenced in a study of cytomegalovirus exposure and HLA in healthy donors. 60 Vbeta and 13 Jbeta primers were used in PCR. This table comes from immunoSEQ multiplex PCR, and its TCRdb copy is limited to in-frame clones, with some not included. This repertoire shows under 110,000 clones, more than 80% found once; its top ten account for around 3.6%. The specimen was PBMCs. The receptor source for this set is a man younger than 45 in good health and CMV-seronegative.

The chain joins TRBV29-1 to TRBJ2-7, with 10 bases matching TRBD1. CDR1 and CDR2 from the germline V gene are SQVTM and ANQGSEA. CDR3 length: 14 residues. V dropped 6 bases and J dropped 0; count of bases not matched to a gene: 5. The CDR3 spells CSVRGQGSSYEQYF. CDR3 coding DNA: TGCAGCGTCAGGGGACAGGGGAGCTCCTACGAGCAGTACTTC.

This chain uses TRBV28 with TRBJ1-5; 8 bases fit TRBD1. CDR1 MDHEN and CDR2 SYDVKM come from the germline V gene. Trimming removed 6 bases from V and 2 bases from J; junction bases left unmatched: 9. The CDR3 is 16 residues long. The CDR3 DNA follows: TGTGCCAGCAGCCAGACCGGGACAGGTCGCAATCAGCCCCAGCATTTT. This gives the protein CASSQTGTGRNQPQHF.

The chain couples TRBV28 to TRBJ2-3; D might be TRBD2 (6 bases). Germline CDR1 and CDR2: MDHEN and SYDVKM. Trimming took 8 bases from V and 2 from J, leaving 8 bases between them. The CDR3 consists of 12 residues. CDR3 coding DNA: TGTGCCAGCTGGAGGGACACAGATACGCAGTATTTT. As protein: CASWRDTDTQYF.

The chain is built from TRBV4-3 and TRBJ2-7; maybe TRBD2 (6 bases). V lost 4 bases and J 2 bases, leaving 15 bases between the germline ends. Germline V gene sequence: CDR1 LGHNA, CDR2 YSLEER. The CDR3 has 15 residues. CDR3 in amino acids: CASSLGQGGTYEQYF. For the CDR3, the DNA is TGCGCCAGCAGCCTTGGCCAGGGAGGCACCTACGAGCAGTACTTC.

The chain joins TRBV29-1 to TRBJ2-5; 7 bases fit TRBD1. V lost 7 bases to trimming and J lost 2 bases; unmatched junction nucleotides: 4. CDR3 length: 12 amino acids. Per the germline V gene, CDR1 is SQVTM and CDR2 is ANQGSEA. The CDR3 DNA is TGCAGCGGATGGGACAGTCAAGAGACCCAGTACTTC. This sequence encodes CSGWDSQETQYF.

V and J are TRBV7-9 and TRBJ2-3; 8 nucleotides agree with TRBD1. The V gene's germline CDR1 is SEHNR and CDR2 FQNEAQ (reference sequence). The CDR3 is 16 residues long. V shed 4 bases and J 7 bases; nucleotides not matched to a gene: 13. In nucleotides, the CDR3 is TGTGCCAGCAGCTCATACAGACTCGACAGGGGAAATACGCAGTATTTT. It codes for CASSSYRLDRGNTQYF.

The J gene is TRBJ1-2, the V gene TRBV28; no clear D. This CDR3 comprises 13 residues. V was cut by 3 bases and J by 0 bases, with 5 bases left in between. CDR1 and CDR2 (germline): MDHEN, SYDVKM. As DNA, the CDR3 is TGTGCCAGCAGTTTTGGCACTAACTATGGCTACACCTTC. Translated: CASSFGTNYGYTF.

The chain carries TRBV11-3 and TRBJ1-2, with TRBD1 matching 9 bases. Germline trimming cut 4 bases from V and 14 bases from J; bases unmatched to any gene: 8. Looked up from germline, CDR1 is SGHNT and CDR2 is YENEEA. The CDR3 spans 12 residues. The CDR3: CASSSRGTGLTF. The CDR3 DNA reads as TGTGCCAGCAGCTCACGAGGGACAGGGCTGACCTTC.

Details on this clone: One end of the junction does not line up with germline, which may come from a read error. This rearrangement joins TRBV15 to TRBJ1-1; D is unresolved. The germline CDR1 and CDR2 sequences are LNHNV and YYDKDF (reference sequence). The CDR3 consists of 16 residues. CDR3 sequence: CAASRDYNTLNTEAFF. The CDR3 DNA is TGTGCCGCCAGCAGAGATTATAACACCTTGAACACTGAAGCTTTCTTT.

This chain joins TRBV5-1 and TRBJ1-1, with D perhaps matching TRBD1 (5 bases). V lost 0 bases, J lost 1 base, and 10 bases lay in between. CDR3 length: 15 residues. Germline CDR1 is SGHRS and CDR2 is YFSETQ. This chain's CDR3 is CASSLEGGGNTEAFF. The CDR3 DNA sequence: TGCGCCAGCAGCTTGGAGGGCGGGGGGAACACTGAAGCTTTCTTT.

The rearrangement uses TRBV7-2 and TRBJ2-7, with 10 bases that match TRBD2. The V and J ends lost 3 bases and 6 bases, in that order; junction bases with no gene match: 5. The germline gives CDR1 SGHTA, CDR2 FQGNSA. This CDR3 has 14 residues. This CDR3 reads CASSFASGSFEQYF. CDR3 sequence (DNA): TGTGCCAGCAGCTTCGCTAGCGGGAGTTTCGAGCAGTACTTC.

In nucleotides, the CDR3 is TGTGCCAGCAGCTTGGTGGCTAGCGGGTCGGGAGAGCAGTACTTC. Amino acid sequence: CASSLVASGSGEQYF. This chain joins TRBV5-6 and TRBJ2-7; TRBD2 agrees at 8 bases. The CDR3 runs 15 residues. V dropped 0 bases and J dropped 7; count of bases not matched to a gene: 9. CDR1 and CDR2 from the germline V gene are SGHDT and YYEEEE.

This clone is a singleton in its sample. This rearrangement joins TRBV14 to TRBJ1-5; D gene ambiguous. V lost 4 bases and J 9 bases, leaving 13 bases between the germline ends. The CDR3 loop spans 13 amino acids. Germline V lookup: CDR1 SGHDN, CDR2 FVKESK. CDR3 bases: TGTGCCAGCAGCCCCCGAGGGAATGGGCCCCAGCATTTT. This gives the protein CASSPRGNGPQHF. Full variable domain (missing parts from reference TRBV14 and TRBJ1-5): EAGVTQFPSHSVIEKGQTVTLRCDPISGHDNLYWYRRVMGKEIKFLLHFVKESKQDESGMPNNRFLAERTGGTYSTLKVQPAELEDSGVYFCASSPRGNGPQHFGDGTRLSIL.

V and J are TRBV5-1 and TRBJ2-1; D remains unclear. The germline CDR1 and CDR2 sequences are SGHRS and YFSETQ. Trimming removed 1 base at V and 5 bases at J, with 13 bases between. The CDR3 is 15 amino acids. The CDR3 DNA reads TGCGCCAGCAGCTTGCGATTAGAAAATAACAATGAGCAGTTCTTC. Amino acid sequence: CASSLRLENNNEQFF.

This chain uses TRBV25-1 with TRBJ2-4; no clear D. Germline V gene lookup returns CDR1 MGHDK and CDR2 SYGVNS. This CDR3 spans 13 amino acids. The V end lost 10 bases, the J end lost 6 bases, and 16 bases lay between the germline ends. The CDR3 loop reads CATGEIAGNIQYF. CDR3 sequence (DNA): TGTGCCACCGGTGAAATAGCTGGAAACATTCAGTACTTC.

CDR3 in amino acids: CAISESGGGLYGYTF. The CDR3 DNA reads TGTGCCATCAGTGAGTCCGGAGGGGGCCTCTATGGCTACACCTTC. This chain links TRBV10-3 with TRBJ1-2; TRBD1 aligns across 7 bases. This CDR3 has 15 residues. Germline loops: CDR1 ENHRY, CDR2 SYGVKD. J gave up 4 bases and V 0 bases, and 5 bases lay outside the gene matches.

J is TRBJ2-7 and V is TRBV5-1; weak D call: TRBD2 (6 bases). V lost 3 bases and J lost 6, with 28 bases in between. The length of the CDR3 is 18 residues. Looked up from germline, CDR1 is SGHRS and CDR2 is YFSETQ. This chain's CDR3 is CASSWGETGTMGSGEQYF. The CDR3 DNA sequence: TGCGCCAGCAGCTGGGGGGAAACCGGGACGATGGGATCGGGCGAGCAGTACTTC.